Listed below are T cell receptor beta chains from one sample, sequenced in a study of cytomegalovirus exposure and HLA in healthy donors. The assay was immunoSEQ multiplex PCR, and TCRdb's table has in-frame clones only and misses some. The data hold 65,000 to 90,000 clones, with roughly 70% observed a single time. Sequencing used PBMCs. The receptors were gathered from a man aged 65 to 85 in good health and CMV-seronegative. Each CDR3 is given with its conserved first and last residue. The D gene is left open where the match is weak. A row's size may be missing; if present it is once, few, many or a size class.

NA TRBJ2-1 TRBV7-9 few CASSPTSDEQFF TGTGCCAGCAGCCCGACATCTGATGAGCAGTTCTTC
TRBD1 TRBJ1-1 TRBV5-1 few CASSLVPGGTEAFF TGCGCCAGCAGCTTGGTTCCAGGGGGCACTGAAGCTTTCTTT
TRBD2 TRBJ2-7 TRBV7-6 NA CASSLAGGYEQYF TGTGCCAGCTCCCTAGCGGGGGGTTACGAGCAGTACTTC
TRBD2 TRBJ2-7 TRBV7-2 once CASSLVGPSGNEQYF TGTGCCAGCAGCTTAGTTGGTCCTAGCGGGAACGAGCAGTACTTC
TRBD1 TRBJ1-1 TRBV7-9 NA CASNSGTGGFWAEAFF TGTGCCAGCAACTCCGGGACAGGGGGCTTCTGGGCTGAAGCTTTCTTT
NA TRBJ2-1 TRBV25-1 few CASSEVGSNPFHEQFF TGTGCCAGCAGTGAAGTAGGGAGTAACCCGTTCCATGAGCAGTTCTTC
NA TRBJ1-5 TRBV2 NA CASSVEQTVNQPQHF TGTGCCAGCAGTGTAGAGCAGACAGTCAATCAGCCCCAGCATTTT
TRBD1 TRBJ1-2 TRBV29-1 once CSVAQGDPGYTF TGCAGCGTTGCGCAGGGGGATCCTGGCTACACCTTC
NA TRBJ2-4 TRBV27 NA CASSVRGAKNIQYF TGTGCCAGCAGTGTCCGAGGTGCCAAAAACATTCAGTACTTC
TRBD2 TRBJ2-2 TRBV25-1 NA CASSESSTSGDSPGELFF TGTGCCAGCAGTGAATCTTCGACTAGCGGGGATTCCCCCGGGGAGCTGTTTTTT
NA TRBJ1-2 TRBV18 NA CASSPGPDYGYTF TGTGCCAGCTCACCAGGGCCGGACTATGGCTACACCTTC
TRBD2 TRBJ2-2 TRBV4-1 once CASSHRPTSASGELFF TGCGCCAGCAGCCACCGCCCGACTAGCGCCTCCGGGGAGCTGTTTTTT
NA TRBJ2-2 TRBV10-3 NA CAISEPGRGITGELFF TGTGCCATCAGTGAGCCTGGCAGGGGTATCACCGGGGAGCTGTTTTTT
NA TRBJ2-5 TRBV15 NA CATSRDNTGQETQYF TGTGCCACCAGCAGAGATAATACAGGACAAGAGACCCAGTACTTC
NA TRBJ2-3 TRBV4-3 few CASSQDSAGGSDTQYF TGCGCCAGCAGCCAAGATTCGGCAGGGGGGTCAGATACGCAGTATTTT
TRBD1 TRBJ2-3 TRBV5-1 few CASSFGQGASADTQYF TGCGCCAGCAGCTTTGGACAGGGGGCGTCGGCAGATACGCAGTATTTT
NA TRBJ1-5 TRBV5-6 few CASSLRGANQPQHF TGTGCCAGCAGCCTCCGGGGGGCTAATCAGCCCCAGCATTTT
TRBD2 TRBJ2-1 TRBV4-3 few CASSQGSSGGYNEQFF TGCGCCAGCAGCCAAGGATCTAGCGGGGGATACAATGAGCAGTTCTTC
NA TRBJ1-5 TRBV19 NA CASTPGHSSNQPQHF TGTGCCAGTACCCCGGGACACTCTAGCAATCAGCCCCAGCATTTT
TRBD1 TRBJ1-1 TRBV7-2 few CASSPRQGSEAFF TGTGCCAGCAGCCCACGACAGGGTAGTGAAGCTTTCTTT
NA TRBJ2-3 TRBV5-4 few CASSLAGGTDTQYF TGTGCCAGCAGCTTGGCCGGGGGAACAGATACGCAGTATTTT
TRBD2 TRBJ2-2 TRBV30 NA CAWSVILLAGKYTGELFF TGTGCCTGGAGTGTTATTCTTCTAGCGGGAAAGTACACCGGGGAGCTGTTTTTT
TRBD1 TRBJ2-1 TRBV19 NA CASSLRQGAGNEQFF TGTGCCAGTAGTCTAAGACAGGGGGCGGGCAATGAGCAGTTCTTC
NA TRBJ2-6 TRBV6-5 NA CASSPFSGANVLTF TGTGCCAGCAGCCCCTTCTCTGGGGCCAACGTCCTGACTTTC
NA TRBJ1-2 TRBV7-2 NA CASSIQRAQVYGYTF TGTGCCAGCAGCATACAGAGGGCCCAGGTCTATGGCTACACCTTC
TRBD1 TRBJ2-2 TRBV4-3 NA CASSPVGQGHGELFF TGCGCCAGCAGCCCTGTCGGACAGGGGCACGGGGAGCTGTTTTTT
NA TRBJ1-4 TRBV4-3 NA CASSPYLVPSTNEKLFF TGCGCCAGCAGCCCCTACCTGGTCCCATCAACTAATGAAAAACTGTTTTTT
TRBD2 TRBJ2-1 TRBV7-9 NA CASGSRTGGPYNEQFF TGTGCCAGCGGGTCGAGGACGGGAGGACCGTACAATGAGCAGTTCTTC
TRBD2 TRBJ2-2 TRBV5-1 NA CASAPGTSANTGELFF TGCGCCAGCGCGCCCGGGACTAGCGCCAACACCGGGGAGCTGTTTTTT
TRBD2 TRBJ2-1 TRBV7-9 NA CAGREGINEQFF TGCGCAGGGCGGGAGGGCATAAATGAGCAGTTCTTC
TRBD2 TRBJ2-1 TRBV10-3 NA CAISDPGTRSHEQFF TGTGCCATCAGTGATCCCGGGACTAGGAGTCATGAGCAGTTCTTC
TRBD2 TRBJ2-3 TRBV7-2 NA CASSLGEGLGTDTQYF TGTGCCAGCAGCTTAGGGGAGGGGTTGGGGACAGATACGCAGTATTTT
NA TRBJ1-6 TRBV7-2 NA CASRSTAGPLALHF TGTGCCAGCAGGTCCACGGCGGGACCTTTGGCCCTCCACTTT
NA TRBJ1-1 TRBV16 NA CASSVNRNTEAFF TGTGCCAGCAGCGTTAACAGGAACACTGAAGCTTTCTTT
TRBD1 TRBJ1-6 TRBV7-8 NA CASSFSGQDNSPLHF TGTGCCAGCAGCTTTAGCGGACAGGATAATTCACCCCTCCACTTT
TRBD1 TRBJ1-3 TRBV6-1 NA CASSLDRAGNTIYF TGTGCCAGCAGCCTCGACAGGGCCGGAAACACCATATATTTT
TRBD2 TRBJ2-2 TRBV6-5 NA CASRARGGEAGELFF TGTGCCAGCAGGGCCCGGGGGGGTGAGGCCGGGGAGCTGTTTTTT